Listed below are T cell receptor beta chains from one sample, sequenced in a study of Ad26.COV2.S vaccination and SARS-CoV-2 variants. Sequencing used immunoSEQ multiplex PCR; TCRdb keeps in-frame clones, though not all of them. The sample includes 350,000 to 450,000 clones, 80% to 90% seen only once; the top ten take just under 7.5%. Sequencing used peripheral blood, obtained in a trial of Ad26.COV2.S vaccine versus placebo. These receptors were collected from a person between 18 and 65 years old who received the Ad26.COV2.S COVID-19 vaccine or a placebo. Each CDR3 is given without its conserved first and last residue. Each record gives: J gene, D gene, V gene, CDR3 protein. The D gene is left open where the match is weak.

>TRBJ1-2|TRBD1|TRBV6-5
ASSTGGRTADGYT
>TRBJ1-2|.|TRBV5-6
ASGLRRGNYGYT
>TRBJ1-1|.|TRBV6-5
ASSNSLGAF
>TRBJ1-6|TRBD1|TRBV6-5
ASSPDRTPNSPLH
>TRBJ1-6|.|TRBV7-2
ASSPNRDSPLH
>TRBJ1-5|TRBD1|TRBV19
ASSTDREGLINQPQH
>TRBJ2-7|.|TRBV25-1
ASSEPFRYEQY
>TRBJ1-5|.|TRBV19
ASSQWGGGFSNQPQH
>TRBJ1-1|TRBD1|TRBV3-1/TRBV3-2
ASSGRDRGFEAF
>TRBJ1-1|.|TRBV7-9
ASSLVGRANTEAF
>TRBJ2-2|.|TRBV7-6
ASSPGVPGELF
>TRBJ2-3|TRBD1|TRBV13
ASSWGDRGTDTQY
>TRBJ1-4|TRBD1|TRBV7-9
ASSLPTGYSNEKLF
>TRBJ1-1|.|TRBV13
ASSFPAGGIPEAF
>TRBJ1-2|.|TRBV9
ASSVGSANYGYT
>TRBJ2-5|TRBD1|TRBV4-1
ASSRGTGVSQETQY
>TRBJ2-1|TRBD2|TRBV10-3
AIGAREGANEQF
>TRBJ1-1|.|TRBV2
ASGVAGRGTEAF
>TRBJ2-1|TRBD1|TRBV9
ASSFRDRVGNEQF
>TRBJ1-2|.|TRBV3-1/TRBV3-2
ASSQGLNYGYT
>TRBJ1-2|.|TRBV7-2
ASSATGNYGYT
>TRBJ1-1|.|TRBV19
ASSIEGVKTEAF
>TRBJ1-1|.|TRBV7-9
ASSMSIHTETEAF
>TRBJ1-5|.|TRBV7-2
ASSLDSQPQH
>TRBJ1-1|.|TRBV18
ASSLGPPLNTEAF
>TRBJ1-1|TRBD1|TRBV19
ASRKQTGGNTEAF
>TRBJ2-3|.|TRBV10-3
AISESPDTDTQY
>TRBJ2-7|.|TRBV6-1
ASSETSGTIFYEQY
>TRBJ2-7|.|TRBV6-5
ASSRDSKYEQY
>TRBJ1-1|.|TRBV20-1
SASRGTEAF
>TRBJ1-2|.|TRBV5-4
ASSLGGGEGYGYT
>TRBJ2-7|.|TRBV6-5
ASSVWFHEQY
>TRBJ2-5|.|TRBV5-1
ASSLGGTETQY
>TRBJ1-6|.|TRBV11-3
ASSLVDGSPLH
>TRBJ1-1|.|TRBV30
AWSHEGGHAF
>TRBJ1-2|.|TRBV11-2
ASSPQSNYGYT
>TRBJ2-7|.|TRBV30
AWTPQDHLYEQY
>TRBJ1-1|.|TRBV11-2
ASSLPGATEAF
>TRBJ1-2|TRBD1|TRBV4-2
ASSQAPQGAFSHYT
>TRBJ1-1|.|TRBV19
ASSTAVVIRTEAF
>TRBJ1-4|.|TRBV7-6
ASSLGGVTLF
>TRBJ1-4|.|TRBV27
ASRLWGFNEKLF
>TRBJ1-1|TRBD1|TRBV5-4
ASSQRQGPNTEAF
>TRBJ2-2|.|TRBV6-5
ASSSGGRLGELF
>TRBJ2-3|TRBD1|TRBV28
ASSLGGQVTDTQY
>TRBJ2-7|.|TRBV19
ASSKGRSVPYEQY
>TRBJ2-1|.|TRBV6-2/TRBV6-3
ASSYLSGFYNEQF
>TRBJ2-3|TRBD2|TRBV4-2
ASSQEWREFADTQY
>TRBJ1-4|TRBD1|TRBV6-5
ASSQQGGYEKLF
>TRBJ2-3|.|TRBV27
ASSLSISTDTQY